This T cell receptor beta chain was obtained from a study of T-cell reconstitution after alpha-beta-depleted transplantation in children. A word on this clonotype: At one of its ends the junction is not consistent with the germline gene, which may arise from a read error.

Unique molecular identifiers were incorporated when the TCRbeta library was constructed. MiXCR, applied by TCRdb to the PCR reads, yields one record per CDR3 protein. Of around 400,000 distinct CDR3 sequences listed, over 20% are singletons. CDR1 KGHSH and CDR2 LQKENI come from the germline V gene. CDR3 length: 10 residues. This TCR was sampled from a human donor who donated a stem cell graft to a child with acute myeloid leukemia. Material: PBMCs from the stem cell graft donor, obtained from the stem cell graft. The V and J genes are TRBV18 and TRBJ1-1; no firm D call. Here the CDR3 DNA reads TGTGCCAGCTCACCACCCAATTTGGTGTTT. Its protein is CASSPPNLVF. The whole variable domain, remainder taken from reference TRBV18 and TRBJ1-1, is NAGVMQNPRHLVRRRGQEARLRCSPMKGHSHVYWYRQLPEEGLKFMVYLQKENIIDESGMPKERFSAEFPKEGPSILRIQQVVRGDSAAYFCASSPPNLVFGQGTRLTVV.